Presented here are 22 T cell receptor beta chains from one specimen sequenced in a study of T-cell reconstitution after alpha-beta-depleted transplantation in children. Using unique molecular identifiers, the investigators prepared the TCRbeta library. In TCRdb, the PCR reads were re-called with MiXCR into one record per CDR3 protein. In the table there are over 150,000 distinct CDR3 sequences, 13% to 15% of which are singletons. Specimen: PBMCs from the stem cell graft donor, collected from the stem cell graft. The receptors were sampled from a human donor who donated a stem cell graft to a child with acute lymphoblastic leukemia.

This clonotype was detected ten times or more. The V call is TRBV12-3 or TRBV12-4, the J call TRBJ2-4; 8 nucleotides align to TRBD1. The CDR3 is 15 residues long. Trimming took 3 bases from V and 9 from J; bases not matched to a gene: 10. The DNA for the CDR3 is TGTGCCAGCAGTTTGGCACAGGGGGAAGGTACCATTCAGTACTTC. Translation gives CASSLAQGEGTIQYF.

This clonotype was counted at least ten times. The genes are TRBV10-2 and TRBJ2-1, with TRBD2 matching over 8 bases. Trimming cost V 4 bases and J 5 bases; bases outside gene matches: 10. Looked up from germline, CDR1 is WSHSY and CDR2 is SAAADI. The CDR3 is made up of 16 amino acids. The CDR3 coding sequence is TGCGCCAGCAGTGTAAGACTAAGCGGGAGCAACAATGAGCAGTTCTTC. It translates to CASSVRLSGSNNEQFF.

This clonotype was counted at least ten times. The chain links TRBV12-3 or TRBV12-4 to TRBJ1-4; D not certain. V was pared by 2 bases and J by 4 bases, with 8 bases between. The CDR3 spans 14 residues. The CDR3 loop is CASSLRRLNEKLFF. For the CDR3, the DNA is TGTGCCAGCAGTTTACGGCGGCTTAATGAAAAACTGTTTTTT.

The chain links TRBV12-3 or TRBV12-4 to TRBJ2-2; 8 positions match TRBD2. The CDR3 is made up of 15 amino acids. Trimming removed 6 bases from V and 0 bases from J; junction bases left unmatched: 3. CDR3 protein: CASSRGGANTGELFF. CDR3 nucleotide sequence: TGTGCCAGCAGCCGGGGGGGGGCGAACACCGGGGAGCTGTTTTTT.

This clonotype was observed at least ten times. The chain combines TRBV7-2 with TRBJ2-7; 7 bases align to TRBD2. CDR1 is SGHTA, CDR2 FQGNSA, per germline. The ends lost 0 bases at V and 2 bases at J; junction bases unmatched: 13. CDR3 length equals 18 residues. This CDR3 reads CASSLAPRRTSGTYEQYF. Here the CDR3 DNA reads TGTGCCAGCAGCTTAGCCCCAAGACGGACTAGTGGGACCTACGAGCAGTACTTC. Full variable domain (outside the CDR3, taken from reference TRBV7-2 and TRBJ2-7): GAGVSQSPSNKVTEKGKDVELRCDPISGHTALYWYRQSLGQGLEFLIYFQGNSAPDKSGLPSDRFSAERTGGSVSTLTIQRTQQEDSAVYLCASSLAPRRTSGTYEQYFGPGTRLTVT.

DNA of the CDR3: TGTGCCAGCAGCCCGAGACAGGGGGTTGCTAATGAAAAACTGTTTTTT. Translation: CASSPRQGVANEKLFF. V is TRBV7-8 and J is TRBJ1-4; 9 bases match TRBD1. The CDR3 is 16 residues long. Germline values: CDR1 SGHVS, CDR2 FQNEAQ. V dropped 5 bases and J dropped 3; count of bases not matched to a gene: 7.

This clonotype was seen ten or more times. The rearrangement joins TRBV12-3 or TRBV12-4 to TRBJ1-5, with D unclear. The CDR3 has 14 residues. V was shortened by 3 bases and J by 4 bases, with 10 bases between the two germline ends. The CDR3 bases are TGTGCCAGCAGTTTCTTTCCTGCGAATCAGCCCCAGCATTTT. This encodes CASSFFPANQPQHF.

In this sample, this clonotype turned up a few times. The chain combines TRBV5-1 with TRBJ2-1; the match to TRBD2 covers 7 bases. Trimming removed 0 bases from V and 6 bases from J; junction bases left unmatched: 3. Germline lookup yields CDR1 SGHRS and CDR2 YFSETQ. The CDR3 covers 14 residues. The CDR3 protein is CASSLVPSGNEQFF. The CDR3 bases are TGCGCCAGCAGCTTGGTCCCTAGCGGCAATGAGCAGTTCTTC.

This chain links TRBV20-1 with TRBJ2-2; 7 bases agree with TRBD2. V lost 0 bases to trimming and J lost 5 bases; unmatched junction nucleotides: 6. This CDR3 has 15 amino acids. Germline V gene sequence: CDR1 DFQATT, CDR2 SNEGSKA (reference sequence). In nucleotides, the CDR3 is TGCAGTGCTAGAGATCGACTAGCAGTAACCGGGGAGCTGTTTTTT. It encodes CSARDRLAVTGELFF.

The rearrangement joins TRBV5-1 to TRBJ2-7; D unclear. The CDR3 runs 16 residues. Trimming took 4 bases from V and 0 from J, leaving 17 bases between them. The V gene's germline CDR1 is SGHRS and CDR2 YFSETQ. CDR3 in DNA: TGCGCCAGCAGCCTAGACAATCAGACTTTCTCCTACGAGCAGTACTTC. This codes for CASSLDNQTFSYEQYF.

This clonotype was detected many times. The chain joins TRBV7-2 to TRBJ2-2; D tentatively fits TRBD1 or TRBD2 (5 bases each). The CDR3 is 16 amino acids. CDR1 is SGHTA, CDR2 FQGNSA, per germline. The V gene lost 3 bases and the J gene lost 0 bases, with 11 bases spanning the gap. The CDR3, as DNA: TGTGCCAGCAGCTTCCGGGACCGATCGAACACCGGGGAGCTGTTTTTT. It codes for CASSFRDRSNTGELFF.

This clonotype was counted ten times or more. The chain has TRBV5-1 and TRBJ1-1; D gene unclear. Trimming left V 0 bases short and J 7 bases short, with 13 bases between. The germline V gene encodes CDR1 SGHRS and CDR2 YFSETQ. The CDR3 totals 14 residues. CDR3 DNA: TGCGCCAGCAGCTTGGGGCGGGGATTGAGTGAAGCTTTCTTT. This gives the protein CASSLGRGLSEAFF.

In its sample, this clonotype was seen many times. The V call is TRBV20-1, the J call TRBJ1-3, with D perhaps TRBD1 (6 bases). Germline lookup yields CDR1 DFQATT and CDR2 SNEGSKA (reference sequence). CDR3 size: 15 residues. Trimming removed 8 bases from V and 2 bases from J, with 19 bases in between. The CDR3 protein is CSKKPTGLPGNTIYF. The CDR3 nucleotides are TGCAGTAAGAAACCGACAGGTCTTCCTGGAAACACCATATATTTT.

This clonotype occurred a few times. The chain combines TRBV5-1 with TRBJ2-3, with D possibly TRBD1 on 6 matching bases. CDR1 and CDR2 from the germline V gene are SGHRS and YFSETQ. With 1 base removed from V and 4 bases from J, the gap between germline ends came to 19 bases. The CDR3 runs 17 residues. The CDR3 loop is CASSLMLAGDGADTQYF. CDR3 bases: TGCGCCAGCAGCTTGATGTTGGCAGGGGATGGGGCAGATACGCAGTATTTT.

In its sample, this clonotype was seen many times. V gene TRBV5-6 combines with J gene TRBJ1-1, with D perhaps matching TRBD1 (5 bases). V was cut by 2 bases and J by 8 bases, with 7 bases left in between. Per germline, CDR1 SGHDT and CDR2 YYEEEE. This CDR3 spans 11 amino acids. In nucleotides, the CDR3 is TGTGCCAGCAGCTTCGCAGGGGAAGCTTTCTTT. Amino acids: CASSFAGEAFF.

This chain connects TRBV29-1 to TRBJ1-3; D gene unclear. Germline CDR1 and CDR2: SQVTM and ANQGSEA. The V gene lost 4 bases and the J gene lost 0 bases, with 16 bases spanning the gap. The CDR3 extends over 16 amino acids. The CDR3 DNA sequence: TGCAGCGTTGCCCCATCCCCCTCAAGCTCTGGAAACACCATATATTTT. The encoded protein is CSVAPSPSSSGNTIYF.

The rearrangement uses TRBV6-1 and TRBJ2-1; 12 nucleotides agree with TRBD2. V shed 6 bases, J shed 7 bases, and the junction held 4 bases outside the gene matches. CDR3 size: 14 residues. Germline V gene sequence: CDR1 MNHNS, CDR2 SASEGT. The chain's CDR3 is CASSRLAGANEQFF. CDR3 DNA sequence: TGTGCCAGCAGCAGACTAGCGGGAGCGAATGAGCAGTTCTTC.

Ten or more counts support this clonotype. V is TRBV6-1 and J is TRBJ2-2; TRBD2 aligns across 9 bases. The CDR3 spans 14 residues. V shed 2 bases, J shed 10 bases, and the junction held 5 bases outside the gene matches. Germline CDR1 and CDR2: MNHNS and SASEGT. CDR3 in amino acids: CASSEIAGAVELFF. The CDR3, as DNA: TGTGCCAGCAGTGAAATAGCGGGAGCCGTGGAGCTGTTTTTT.

This clonotype appeared many times. The chain carries TRBV6-1 and TRBJ2-2; D may correspond to TRBD1 or TRBD2 (5 bases each). The germline V and J ends were trimmed by 6 bases and 7 bases, with 12 bases remaining between them. The CDR3 is 13 amino acids. The V gene's germline CDR1 is MNHNS and CDR2 SASEGT. CDR3 in DNA: TGTGCCAGCAGGGGGCTAGCTGTCGGGGAGCTGTTTTTT. It specifies CASRGLAVGELFF.

The CDR3 region is CASSLVQGIDEQYF. CDR3 in DNA: TGTGCCAGCAGCTTAGTCCAGGGCATCGACGAGCAGTACTTC. The genes are TRBV7-9 and TRBJ2-7; D perhaps matches TRBD1 (5 bases). The CDR3 is 14 residues long. Trimming took 1 base from V and 5 from J, leaving 12 bases between them. Germline CDR1 SEHNR, CDR2 FQNEAQ (reference sequence).

This chain links TRBV6-6 with TRBJ2-7; TRBD2 might be the D (5 bases). CDR1 and CDR2 from the germline V gene are MNHNY and SVGAGI (reference sequence). The V end lost 7 bases, the J end lost 2 bases, and 9 bases lay between the germline ends. The CDR3 consists of 12 residues. CDR3 residues: CASTSGTYEQYF. CDR3 nucleotides: TGTGCCAGCACCAGCGGAACCTACGAGCAGTACTTC.

This clonotype was counted a few times. The chain combines TRBV27 with TRBJ2-3, with 9 positions matching TRBD2. Germline CDR1 is MNHEY and CDR2 is SMNVEV (reference sequence). The CDR3 spans 15 residues. V gave up 5 bases and J gave up 1 base; unmatched junction bases: 4. The CDR3 DNA follows: TGTGCCAGCAGTCGACTAGCGGACCGCACAGATACGCAGTATTTT. Residues: CASSRLADRTDTQYF.